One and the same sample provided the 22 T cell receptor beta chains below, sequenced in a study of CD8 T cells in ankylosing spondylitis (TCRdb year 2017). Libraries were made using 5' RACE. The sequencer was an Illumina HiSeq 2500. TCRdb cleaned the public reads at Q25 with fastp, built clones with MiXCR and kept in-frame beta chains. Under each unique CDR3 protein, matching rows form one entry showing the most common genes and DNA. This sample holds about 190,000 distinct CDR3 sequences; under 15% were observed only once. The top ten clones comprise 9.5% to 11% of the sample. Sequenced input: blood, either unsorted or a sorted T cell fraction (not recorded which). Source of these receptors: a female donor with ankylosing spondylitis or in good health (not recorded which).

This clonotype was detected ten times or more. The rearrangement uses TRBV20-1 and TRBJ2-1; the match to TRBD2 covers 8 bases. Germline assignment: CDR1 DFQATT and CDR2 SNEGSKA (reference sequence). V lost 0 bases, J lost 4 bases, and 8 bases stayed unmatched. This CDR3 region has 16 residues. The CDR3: CSARDLEAGEYNEQFF. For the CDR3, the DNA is TGCAGTGCTAGAGATTTGGAAGCGGGAGAATACAATGAGCAGTTCTTC.

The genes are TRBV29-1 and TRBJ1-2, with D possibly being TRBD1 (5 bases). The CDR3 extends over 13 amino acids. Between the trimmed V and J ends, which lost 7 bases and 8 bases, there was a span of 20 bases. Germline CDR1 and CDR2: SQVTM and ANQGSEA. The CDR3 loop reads CSAAPGPREGYTF. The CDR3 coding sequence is TGCAGCGCTGCCCCGGGACCACGGGAGGGCTACACCTTC.

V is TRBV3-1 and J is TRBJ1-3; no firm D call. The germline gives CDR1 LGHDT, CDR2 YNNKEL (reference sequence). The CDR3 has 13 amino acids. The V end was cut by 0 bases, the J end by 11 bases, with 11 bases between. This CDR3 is CASSQDSERSIYF. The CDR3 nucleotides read TGTGCCAGCAGCCAAGATAGCGAGAGGTCCATATATTTT.

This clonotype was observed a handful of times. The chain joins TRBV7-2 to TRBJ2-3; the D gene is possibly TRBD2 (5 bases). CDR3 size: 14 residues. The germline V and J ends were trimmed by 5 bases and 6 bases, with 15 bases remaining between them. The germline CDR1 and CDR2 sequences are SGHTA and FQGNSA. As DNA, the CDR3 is TGTGCCAGCAGCCCAGGCCACAGCGGTGATACGCAGTATTTT. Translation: CASSPGHSGDTQYF. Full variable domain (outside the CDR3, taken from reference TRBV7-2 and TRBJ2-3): GAGVSQSPSNKVTEKGKDVELRCDPISGHTALYWYRQSLGQGLEFLIYFQGNSAPDKSGLPSDRFSAERTGGSVSTLTIQRTQQEDSAVYLCASSPGHSGDTQYFGPGTRLTVL.

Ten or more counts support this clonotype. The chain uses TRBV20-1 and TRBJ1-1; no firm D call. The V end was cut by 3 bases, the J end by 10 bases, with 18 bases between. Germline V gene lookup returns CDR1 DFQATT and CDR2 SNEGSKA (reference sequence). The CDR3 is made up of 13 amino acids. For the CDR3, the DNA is TGCAGTGCTAGGCCCCCGGAGAGTGGGCGAGCTTTCTTT. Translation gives CSARPPESGRAFF.

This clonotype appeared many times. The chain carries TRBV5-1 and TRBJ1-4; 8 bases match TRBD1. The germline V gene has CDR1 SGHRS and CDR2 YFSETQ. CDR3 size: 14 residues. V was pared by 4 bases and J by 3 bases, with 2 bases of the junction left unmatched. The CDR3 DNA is TGCGCCAGCAGCGTGACAGGGGCTAATGAAAAACTGTTTTTT. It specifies CASSVTGANEKLFF.

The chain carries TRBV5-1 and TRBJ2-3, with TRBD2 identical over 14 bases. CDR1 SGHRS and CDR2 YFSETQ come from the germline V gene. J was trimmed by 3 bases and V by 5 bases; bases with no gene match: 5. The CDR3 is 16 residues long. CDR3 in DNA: TGCGCCAGCAGGGAAGGGACTAGCGGGAGTACAGATACGCAGTATTTT. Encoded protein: CASREGTSGSTDTQYF.

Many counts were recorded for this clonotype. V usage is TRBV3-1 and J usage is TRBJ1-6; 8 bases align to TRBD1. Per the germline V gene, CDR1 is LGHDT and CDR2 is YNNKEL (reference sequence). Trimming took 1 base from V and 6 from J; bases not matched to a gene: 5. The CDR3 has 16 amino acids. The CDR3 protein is CASSQVVTGVNSPLHF. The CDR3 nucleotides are TGTGCCAGCAGCCAAGTTGTGACAGGGGTTAATTCACCCCTCCACTTT.

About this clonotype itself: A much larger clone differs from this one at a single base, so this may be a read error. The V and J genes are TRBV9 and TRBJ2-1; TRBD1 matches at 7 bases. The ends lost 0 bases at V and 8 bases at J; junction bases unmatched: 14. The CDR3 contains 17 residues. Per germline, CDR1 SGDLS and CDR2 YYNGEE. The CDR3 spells CASSVGIGVTGQDEQFF. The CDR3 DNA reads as TGTGCCAGCAGCGTAGGGATCGGGGTGACAGGACAGGATGAGCAGTTCTTC. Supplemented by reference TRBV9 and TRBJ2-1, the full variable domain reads DSGVTQTPKHLITATGQRVTLRCSPRSGDLSVYWYQQSLDQGLQFLIQYYNGEERAKGNILERFSAQQFPDLHSELNLSSLELGDSALYFCASSVGIGVTGQDEQFFGPGTRLTVL.

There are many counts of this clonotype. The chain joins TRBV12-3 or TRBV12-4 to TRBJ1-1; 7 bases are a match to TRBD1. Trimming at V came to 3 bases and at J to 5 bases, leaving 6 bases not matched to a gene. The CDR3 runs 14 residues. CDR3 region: CASSFVQGETEAFF. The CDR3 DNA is TGTGCCAGCAGTTTCGTCCAGGGGGAGACTGAAGCTTTCTTT.

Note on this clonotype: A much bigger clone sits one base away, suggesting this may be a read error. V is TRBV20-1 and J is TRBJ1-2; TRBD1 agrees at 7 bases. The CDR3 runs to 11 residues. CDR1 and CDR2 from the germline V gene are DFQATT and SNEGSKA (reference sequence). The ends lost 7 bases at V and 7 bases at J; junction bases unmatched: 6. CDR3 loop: CSGQGPCGYTF. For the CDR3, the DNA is TGCAGTGGACAGGGACCCTGTGGCTACACCTTC.

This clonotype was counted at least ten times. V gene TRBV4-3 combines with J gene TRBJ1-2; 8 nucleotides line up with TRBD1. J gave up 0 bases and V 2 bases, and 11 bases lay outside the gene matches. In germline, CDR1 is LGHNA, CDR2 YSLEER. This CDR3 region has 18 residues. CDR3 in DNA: TGCGCCAGCAGCCAACTGGGGACAGGCGGCGGAGCTAACTATGGCTACACCTTC. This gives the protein CASSQLGTGGGANYGYTF.

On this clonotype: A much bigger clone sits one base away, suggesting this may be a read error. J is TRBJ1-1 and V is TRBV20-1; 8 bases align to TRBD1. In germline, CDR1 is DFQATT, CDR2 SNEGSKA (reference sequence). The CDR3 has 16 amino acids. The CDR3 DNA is TGCTGTGCTACGGGTACAGGGGGGTGGATGAACACTGAAGCTTTCTTT. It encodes CCATGTGGWMNTEAFF.

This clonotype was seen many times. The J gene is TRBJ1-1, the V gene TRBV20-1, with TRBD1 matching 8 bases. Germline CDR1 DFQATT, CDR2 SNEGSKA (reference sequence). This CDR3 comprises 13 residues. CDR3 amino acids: CASPETGETEAFF. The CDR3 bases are TGCGCTTCACCCGAGACAGGGGAAACTGAAGCTTTCTTT.

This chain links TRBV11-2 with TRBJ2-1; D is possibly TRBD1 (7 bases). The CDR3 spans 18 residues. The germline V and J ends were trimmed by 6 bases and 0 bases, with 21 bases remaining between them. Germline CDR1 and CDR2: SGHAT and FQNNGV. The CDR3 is CASSQTGNVGGSYNEQFF. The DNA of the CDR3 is TGTGCCAGCAGTCAGACAGGGAACGTGGGGGGCTCCTACAATGAGCAGTTCTTC.

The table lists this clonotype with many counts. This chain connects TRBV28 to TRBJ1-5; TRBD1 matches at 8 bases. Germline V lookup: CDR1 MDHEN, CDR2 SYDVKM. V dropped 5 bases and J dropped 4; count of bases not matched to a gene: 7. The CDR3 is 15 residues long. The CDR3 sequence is CASSLPGTGNQPQHF. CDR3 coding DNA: TGTGCCAGCAGTCTCCCCGGGACAGGTAATCAGCCCCAGCATTTT.

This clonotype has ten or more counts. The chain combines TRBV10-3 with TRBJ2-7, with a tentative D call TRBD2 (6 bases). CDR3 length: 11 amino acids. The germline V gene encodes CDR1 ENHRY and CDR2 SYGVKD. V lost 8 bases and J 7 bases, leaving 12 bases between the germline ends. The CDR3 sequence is CAIGEDPEQYF. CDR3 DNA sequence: TGTGCCATCGGGGAGGACCCGGAGCAGTACTTC.

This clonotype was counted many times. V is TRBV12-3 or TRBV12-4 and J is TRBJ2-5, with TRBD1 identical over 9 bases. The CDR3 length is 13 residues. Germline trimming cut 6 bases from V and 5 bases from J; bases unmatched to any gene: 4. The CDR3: CASSGQGMETQYF. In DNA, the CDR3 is TGTGCCAGCAGCGGACAGGGGATGGAGACCCAGTACTTC.

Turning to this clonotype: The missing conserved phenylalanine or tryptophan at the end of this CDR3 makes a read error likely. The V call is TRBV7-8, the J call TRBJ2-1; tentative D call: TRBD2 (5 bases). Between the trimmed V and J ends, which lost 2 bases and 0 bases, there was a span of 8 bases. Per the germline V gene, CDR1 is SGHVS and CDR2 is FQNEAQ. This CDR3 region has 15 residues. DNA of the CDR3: TGTGCCAGCAGCTTAAGCGGTAGCTCCTACAATGAGCAGTTCTTA. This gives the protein CASSLSGSSYNEQFL.

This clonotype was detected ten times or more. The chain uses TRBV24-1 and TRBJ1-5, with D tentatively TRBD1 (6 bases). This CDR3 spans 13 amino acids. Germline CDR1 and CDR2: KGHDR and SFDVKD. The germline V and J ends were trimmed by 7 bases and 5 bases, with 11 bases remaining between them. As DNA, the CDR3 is TGTGCCACCAGCAAAGCAGGGGATCAGCCCCAGCATTTT. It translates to CATSKAGDQPQHF.

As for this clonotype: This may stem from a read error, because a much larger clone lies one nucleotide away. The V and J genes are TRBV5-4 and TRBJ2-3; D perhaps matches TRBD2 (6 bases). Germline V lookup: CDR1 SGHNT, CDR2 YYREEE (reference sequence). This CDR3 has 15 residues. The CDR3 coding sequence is TGTACCAGCACTTGGGGGGTGGGGGGCACAGATACGCAGTATTTT. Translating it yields CTSTWGVGGTDTQYF.

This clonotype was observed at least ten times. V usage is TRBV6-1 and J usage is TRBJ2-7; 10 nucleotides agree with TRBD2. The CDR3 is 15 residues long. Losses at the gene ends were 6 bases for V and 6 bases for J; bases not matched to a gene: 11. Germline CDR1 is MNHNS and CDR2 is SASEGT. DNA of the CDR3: TGTGCCAGCAGGGGACGCGGAGCGGGAGGGTTCGAGCAGTACTTC. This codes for CASRGRGAGGFEQYF.